The 2 T cell receptor beta chains below come from one sample, sequenced in a study of OX40 agonist ivuxolimab in advanced cancers. Clones were read by immunoSEQ multiplex PCR, and TCRdb kept only the in-frame ones, dropping some. The sample lists about 130,000 clones; approximately 90% were seen once. Sample: CD4+ or CD8+ T cells sorted from blood, taken in a trial of the OX40 agonist ivuxolimab. The receptor source for this set is an adult with an advanced solid tumor such as melanoma, head and neck, liver or kidney cancer.

This chain joins TRBV5-4 and TRBJ2-7, with D uncertain. The V and J ends lost 2 bases and 3 bases respectively, with 12 bases between them. The length of the CDR3 is 14 residues. The germline gives CDR1 SGHNT, CDR2 YYREEE (reference sequence). CDR3 region: CASSLGQSFYEQYF. CDR3 coding DNA: TGTGCCAGCAGCTTAGGGCAGTCGTTCTACGAGCAGTACTTC.

The chain combines TRBV18 with TRBJ1-5; D is uncertain. The CDR3 is made up of 13 amino acids. The V gene lost 3 bases and the J gene lost 3 bases, with 6 bases spanning the gap. Germline CDR1 is KGHSH and CDR2 is LQKENI. The DNA of the CDR3 is TGTGCCAGCTCACCGGCCCTCAATCAGCCCCAGCATTTT. This sequence encodes CASSPALNQPQHF.